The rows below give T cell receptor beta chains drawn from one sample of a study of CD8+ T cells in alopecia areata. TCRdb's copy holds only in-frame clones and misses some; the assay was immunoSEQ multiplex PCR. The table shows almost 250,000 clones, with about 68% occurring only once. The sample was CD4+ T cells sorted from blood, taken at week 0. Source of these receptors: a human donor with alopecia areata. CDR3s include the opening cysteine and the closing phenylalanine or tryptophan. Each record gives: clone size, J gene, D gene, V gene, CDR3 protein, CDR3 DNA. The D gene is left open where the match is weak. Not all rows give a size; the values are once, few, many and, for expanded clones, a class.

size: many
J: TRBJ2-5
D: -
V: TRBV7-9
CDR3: CAKSQGDQETQYF
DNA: TGTGCCAAATCACAGGGAGACCAAGAGACCCAGTACTTC

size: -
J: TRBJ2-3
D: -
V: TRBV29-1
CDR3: CSASRDGTDTQYF
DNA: TGCAGCGCCTCGCGGGATGGCACAGATACGCAGTATTTT

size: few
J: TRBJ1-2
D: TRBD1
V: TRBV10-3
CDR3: CAIRTGTGARKNYGYTF
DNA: TGTGCCATCAGGACCGGGACAGGGGCCAGAAAAAACTATGGCTACACCTTC

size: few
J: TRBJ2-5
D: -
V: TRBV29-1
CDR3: CSVEDPTRGRETQYF
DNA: TGCAGCGTTGAAGATCCTACGAGGGGTAGAGAGACCCAGTACTTC

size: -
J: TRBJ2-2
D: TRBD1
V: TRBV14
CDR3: CASSRTGKNTGELFF
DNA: TGTGCCAGCAGCCGGACAGGGAAGAACACCGGGGAGCTGTTTTTT

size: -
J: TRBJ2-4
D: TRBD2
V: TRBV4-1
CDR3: CASSQERGGFDIQYF
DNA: TGCGCCAGCAGCCAAGAGCGGGGGGGTTTCGACATTCAGTACTTC

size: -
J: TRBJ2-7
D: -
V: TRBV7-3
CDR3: CASSLEQGYEQYF
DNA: TGTGCCAGCAGCTTAGAGCAGGGCTACGAGCAGTACTTC

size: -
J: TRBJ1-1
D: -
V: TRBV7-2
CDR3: CASSSHPNTEAFF
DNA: TGTGCCAGCAGCTCCCACCCGAACACTGAAGCTTTCTTT

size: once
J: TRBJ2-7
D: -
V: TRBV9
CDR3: CASSVARGGEQYF
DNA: TGTGCCAGCAGCGTAGCGAGGGGGGGCGAGCAGTACTTC

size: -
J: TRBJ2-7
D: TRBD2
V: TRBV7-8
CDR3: CASSLLAGNSYEQYF
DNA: TGTGCCAGCAGCTTATTAGCGGGGAACTCCTACGAGCAGTACTTC

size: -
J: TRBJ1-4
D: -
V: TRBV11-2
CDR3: CASSLQGEKLFF
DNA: TGTGCCAGCAGCTTGCAGGGGGAAAAACTGTTTTTT

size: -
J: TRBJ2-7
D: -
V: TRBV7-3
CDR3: CASSLGGADGEQYF
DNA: TGTGCCAGCAGCTTAGGGGGAGCCGACGGCGAGCAGTACTTC

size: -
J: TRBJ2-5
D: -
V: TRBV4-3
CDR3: CASSQNRGETQYF
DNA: TGCGCCAGCAGCCAAAACCGGGGAGAGACCCAGTACTTC

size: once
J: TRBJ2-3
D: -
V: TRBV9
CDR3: CASSPRPVDTQYF
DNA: TGTGCCAGCAGCCCGAGACCCGTCGATACGCAGTATTTT

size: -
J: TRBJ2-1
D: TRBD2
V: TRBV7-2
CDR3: CASRPSAGGHNEQFF
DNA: TGTGCCAGCAGACCATCAGCGGGGGGCCACAATGAGCAGTTCTTC

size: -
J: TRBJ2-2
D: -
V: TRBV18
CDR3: CASSESNTGELFF
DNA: TGTGCCAGCTCGGAGTCGAACACCGGGGAGCTGTTTTTT

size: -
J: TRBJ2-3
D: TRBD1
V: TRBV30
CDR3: CAWSGPGTGLLDTQYF
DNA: TGTGCCTGGAGCGGTCCCGGGACAGGGTTGTTGGATACGCAGTATTTT

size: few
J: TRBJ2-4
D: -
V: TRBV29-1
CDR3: CSVYRDTNIQYF
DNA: TGCAGCGTGTACCGGGACACAAACATTCAGTACTTC

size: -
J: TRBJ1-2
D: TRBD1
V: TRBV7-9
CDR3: CASPGQGSYGYTF
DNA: TGTGCCAGCCCTGGACAGGGCAGTTATGGCTACACCTTC

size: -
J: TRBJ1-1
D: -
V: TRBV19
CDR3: CATKEYHSMNTEAFF
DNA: TGTGCCACTAAGGAATACCATAGCATGAACACTGAAGCTTTCTTT

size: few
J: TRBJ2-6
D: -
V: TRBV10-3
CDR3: CAISDFGGAGANVLTF
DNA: TGTGCCATCAGTGATTTTGGAGGGGCTGGGGCCAACGTCCTGACTTTC

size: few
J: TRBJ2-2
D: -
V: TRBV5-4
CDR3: CASSLGGSSLTGELFF
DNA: TGTGCCAGCAGCTTGGGCGGAAGCTCCCTTACCGGGGAGCTGTTTTTT

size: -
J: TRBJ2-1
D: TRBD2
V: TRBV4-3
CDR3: CASSPTAGPVSSYNEQFF
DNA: TGCGCCAGCAGCCCGACAGCGGGACCCGTAAGCTCCTACAATGAGCAGTTCTTC

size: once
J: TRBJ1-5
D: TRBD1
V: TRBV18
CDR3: CASSPRDSEFNQPQHF
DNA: TGTGCCAGCTCACCCAGGGACAGCGAATTCAATCAGCCCCAGCATTTT

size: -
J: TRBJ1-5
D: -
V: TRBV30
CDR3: CAWSKAVRGPQHF
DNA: TGTGCCTGGAGTAAGGCAGTTCGAGGGCCCCAGCATTTT

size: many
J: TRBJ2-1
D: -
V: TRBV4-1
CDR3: CASSQVDLVSYNEQFF
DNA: TGCGCCAGCAGCCAAGTAGATTTAGTCTCCTACAATGAGCAGTTCTTC

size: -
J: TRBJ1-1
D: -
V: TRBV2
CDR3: CASSDYTEAFF
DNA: TGTGCCAGCAGTGACTACACTGAAGCTTTCTTT

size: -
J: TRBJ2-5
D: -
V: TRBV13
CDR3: CASSPEETQYF
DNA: TGTGCCAGCAGCCCAGAAGAGACCCAGTACTTC

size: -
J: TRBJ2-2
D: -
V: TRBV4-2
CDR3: CASSQDNGELFF
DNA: TGTGCCAGCAGCCAAGACAACGGGGAGCTGTTTTTT

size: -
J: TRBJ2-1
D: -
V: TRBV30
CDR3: CASLTGRNEQFF
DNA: TGTGCCTCATTGACGGGTCGGAATGAGCAGTTCTTC

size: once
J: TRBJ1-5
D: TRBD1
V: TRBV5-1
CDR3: CASSPRQGDQPQHF
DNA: TGCGCCAGCAGCCCCCGACAGGGTGATCAGCCCCAGCATTTT

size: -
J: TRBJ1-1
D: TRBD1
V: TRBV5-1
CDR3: CASRDRALTEAFF
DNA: TGCGCCAGCAGGGACAGGGCCCTCACTGAAGCTTTCTTT

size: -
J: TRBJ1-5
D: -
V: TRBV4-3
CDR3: CASSQDPLTDQPQHF
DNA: TGCGCCAGCAGCCAAGATCCCCTGACGGATCAGCCCCAGCATTTT

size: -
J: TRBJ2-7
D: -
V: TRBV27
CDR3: CASNSLPSPYEQYF
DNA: TGTGCCAGCAATAGTCTCCCCTCCCCCTACGAGCAGTACTTC

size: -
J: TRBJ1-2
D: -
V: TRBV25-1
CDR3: CASSRLYGYTF
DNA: TGTGCCAGCAGTCGTCTGTATGGCTACACCTTC

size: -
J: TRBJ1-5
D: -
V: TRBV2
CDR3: CASSSGTFNQPQHF
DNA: TGTGCCAGCAGTTCCGGTACCTTCAATCAGCCCCAGCATTTT

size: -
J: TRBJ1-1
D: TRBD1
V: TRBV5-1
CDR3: CASRLLTGGMNTEAFF
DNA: TGCGCCAGCAGACTTTTAACAGGGGGCATGAACACTGAAGCTTTCTTT

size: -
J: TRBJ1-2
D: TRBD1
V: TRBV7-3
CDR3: CASSLSGTEAGYTF
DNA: TGTGCCAGCAGCTTATCCGGGACAGAGGCCGGCTACACCTTC

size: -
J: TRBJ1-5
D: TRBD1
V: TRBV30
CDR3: CAWSAHRGRGSQHF
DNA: TGTGCCTGGAGTGCCCACAGGGGGAGGGGGTCCCAGCATTTT

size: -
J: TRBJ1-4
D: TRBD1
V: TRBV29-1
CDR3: CSAGQRNEKLFF
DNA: TGCAGTGCGGGACAGAGAAATGAAAAACTGTTTTTT

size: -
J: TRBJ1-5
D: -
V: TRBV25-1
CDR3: CASSEYWGTELAQHF
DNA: TGTGCCAGCAGTGAATATTGGGGGACCGAGCTTGCCCAGCATTTT

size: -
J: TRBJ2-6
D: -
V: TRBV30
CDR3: CAWSLFSGANVLTF
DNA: TGTGCCTGGAGTCTTTTCTCTGGGGCCAACGTCCTGACTTTC

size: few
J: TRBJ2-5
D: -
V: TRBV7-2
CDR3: CASSTPRTGKGQRKTQYF
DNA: TGTGCCAGCAGCACCCCCCGAACAGGGAAAGGGCAAAGAAAGACCCAGTACTTC

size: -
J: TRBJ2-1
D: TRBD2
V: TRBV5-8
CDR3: CASSLTGLAGGPPFNEQFF
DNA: TGTGCCAGCAGCTTGACGGGACTAGCGGGGGGGCCGCCCTTCAATGAGCAGTTCTTC

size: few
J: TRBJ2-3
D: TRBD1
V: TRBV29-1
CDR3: CSVEEGGADTQYF
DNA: TGCAGCGTTGAAGAAGGGGGCGCAGATACGCAGTATTTT

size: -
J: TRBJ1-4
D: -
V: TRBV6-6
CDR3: CASSSPGVTNEKLFF
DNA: TGTGCCAGCAGCTCCCCGGGAGTCACAAATGAAAAACTGTTTTTT

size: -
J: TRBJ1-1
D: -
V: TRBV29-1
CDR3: CSVEAKGLVMNTEAFF
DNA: TGCAGCGTTGAGGCGAAGGGTTTGGTAATGAACACTGAAGCTTTCTTT

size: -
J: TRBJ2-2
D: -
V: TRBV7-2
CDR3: CASSLPGANTGELFF
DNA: TGTGCCAGCAGCTTACCAGGAGCGAACACCGGGGAGCTGTTTTTT

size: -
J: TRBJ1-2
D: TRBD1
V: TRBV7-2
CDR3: CASSLNLAGGGYGYTF
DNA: TGTGCCAGCAGCTTAAACCTGGCAGGGGGCGGCTATGGCTACACCTTC

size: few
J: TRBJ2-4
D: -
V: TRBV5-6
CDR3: CASSSTRRVFGNIQYF
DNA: TGTGCCAGCAGCTCGACCCGGCGGGTTTTTGGAAACATTCAGTACTTC